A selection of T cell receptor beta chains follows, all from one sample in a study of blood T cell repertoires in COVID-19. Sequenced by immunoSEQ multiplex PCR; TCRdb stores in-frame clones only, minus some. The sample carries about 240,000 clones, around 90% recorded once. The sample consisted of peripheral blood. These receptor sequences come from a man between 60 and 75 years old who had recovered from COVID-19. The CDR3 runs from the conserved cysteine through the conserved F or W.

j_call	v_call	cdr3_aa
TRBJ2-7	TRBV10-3	CAISQDSYEQYF
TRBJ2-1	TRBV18	CASSPSRTSGNEQFF
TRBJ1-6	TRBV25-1	CASSESTGKHSPLHF
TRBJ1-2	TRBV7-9	CASSVGQREDYGYTF
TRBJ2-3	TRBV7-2	CASSLGIGRGLDTQYF
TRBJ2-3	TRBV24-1	CATSDRLAGTQYF
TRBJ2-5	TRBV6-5	CAAGPAQTQYF
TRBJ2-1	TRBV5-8	CATLLRGHNEQFF
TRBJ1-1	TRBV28	CASSLATGEAFF
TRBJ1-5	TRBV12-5	CASGLGQYSNQPQHF
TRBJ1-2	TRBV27	CASRDDRPNYGYTF
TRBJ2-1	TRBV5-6	CASSHGTLAYNEQFF
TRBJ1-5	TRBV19	CASSTTGGNQPQHF
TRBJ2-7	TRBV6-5	CASTRGYEQYF
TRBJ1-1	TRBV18	CASSQGQVNTEAFF
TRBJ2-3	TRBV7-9	CASSSSGVQADTQYF
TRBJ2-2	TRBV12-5	CASGPGTSTAGAGELFF
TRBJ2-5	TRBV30	CAWSPGPVRGSETQYF
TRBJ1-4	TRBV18	CASSPPSGIEKLFF
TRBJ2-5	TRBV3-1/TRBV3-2	CASSQDPASGETQYF
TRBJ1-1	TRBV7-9	CASSAGQHTEAFF
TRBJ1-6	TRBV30	CAWSVGQGNSPLHF
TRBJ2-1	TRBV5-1	CASSLGGGGPSYNEQFF
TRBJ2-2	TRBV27	CASTTGSGTGELFF
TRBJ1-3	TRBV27	CASSFSSRGRGGNTIYF
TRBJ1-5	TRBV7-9	CASSLTGFNQPQHF
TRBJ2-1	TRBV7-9	CASSLGTEQFF
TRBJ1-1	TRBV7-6	CASSLNRALNTEAFF
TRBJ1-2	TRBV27	CASSLTRTGEGYYGYTF
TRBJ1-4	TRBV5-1	CASRLENEKLFF
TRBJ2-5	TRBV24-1	CATSDREAGGQETQYF
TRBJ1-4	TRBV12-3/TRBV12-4	CASSGGGGKLFF
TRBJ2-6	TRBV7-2	CASSTRRAGANVLTF
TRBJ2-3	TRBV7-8	CASSLAGGRTDTQYF
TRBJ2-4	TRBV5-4	CASSLLSGGQNIQYF
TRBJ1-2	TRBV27	CASSFRERAGYTF
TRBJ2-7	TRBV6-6	CASSYPRTGRNEQYF
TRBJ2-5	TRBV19	CASKVRGLETQYF
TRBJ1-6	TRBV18	CASSPIVPNSPLHF
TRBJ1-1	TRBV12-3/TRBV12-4	CASSPQRGRAAFF
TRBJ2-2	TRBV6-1	CASSERGGTGELFF
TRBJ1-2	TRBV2	CASSELGANYGYTF
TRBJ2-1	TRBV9	CASSVDNRGHEQFF
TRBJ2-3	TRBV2	CASAGGGSTDTQYF
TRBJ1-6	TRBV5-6	CASSLFGGSYNSPLHF
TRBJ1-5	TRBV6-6	CASSYWPGQGFQPQHF
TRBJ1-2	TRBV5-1	CASREGTGNYGYTF
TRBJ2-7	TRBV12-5	CASGLVTRWTGNGLGMTKQYF
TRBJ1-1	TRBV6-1	CASSETRGSEAFF
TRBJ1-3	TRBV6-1	CASSEGQPSSGNTIYF
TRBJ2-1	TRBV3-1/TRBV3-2	CASSGDFGLSEQFF
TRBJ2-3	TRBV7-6	CASSLQGHGAQYF
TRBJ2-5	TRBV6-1	CASSELVVTQYF
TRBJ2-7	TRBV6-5	CASSYRDRGHYEQYF
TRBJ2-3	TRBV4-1	CATTKAGEGTDTQYF